Here is one T cell receptor (beta chain) with its context. This clonotype was seen only a few times. Its binding antigen is unknown. No per-base quality is available; no much larger clone lies one base away. Interpreted using the paper, the treatment or condition label stands for: allogeneic hematopoietic cell transplantation with graft depleted of TCRalphabeta T cells and CD19 B cells. Transplant recipients were children who received TCRalphabeta/CD19-depleted allogeneic hematopoietic cell grafts. CDR1 and CDR2, looked up from the germline V gene (reference sequence), are SEHNR and FQNEAQ. The CDR3 contains 13 residues, cysteine and phenylalanine counted. The DNA shown is the 39-base CDR3, in frame from base 1. Trimming takes 5 bases from V and 7 bases from J, and the germline ends sit 15 bases apart. This sample stems from a study of T-cell reconstitution after alpha-beta-depleted transplantation in children (dated by TCRdb to about 2016). Regarding the research as a whole: Using TCR repertoire profiling, the study followed T-cell immune reconstitution in a quantitative way in children after TCRalphabeta/CD19-depleted allogeneic hematopoietic cell transplantation.

Receptor amplification or capture employed PCR. Sequencing relied on an Illumina HiSeq 2500. TCR libraries were prepared with molecular barcoding, using unique molecular identifiers to normalize TCRbeta repertoire quantification. TCRdb's own reprocessing of the public reads used fastp at Q25 and MiXCR and kept productive beta chains. Each entry is one CDR3 protein sequence, shown with its most common DNA and genes. The sample table shows about 200,000 distinct CDR3 sequences, and about 7% are seen once. The ten largest make up 5.5% of the sample. The paper as a whole reports these results and caveats: About two months after transplant, the apparently early recovery of alphabetaT-cell counts reportedly depended on just several hundred clones that had expanded rapidly and came from non-depleted graft cells. In some patients, high TCRbeta diversity at day 60 was attributed to recipient T cells and intrathymic progenitors that had survived conditioning. Over subsequent months, a decline in hyperexpanded clone frequencies was noted, and after one year, T-cell counts and TCRbeta diversity were mostly ascribed to newly produced T cells.

The receptor's source is a boy aged 2 to 9 with acute lymphoblastic leukemia, due to receive a stem cell transplant. This receptor chain uses TRBV7-9 and TRBJ2-7, with the D segment identity uncertain. Sequences were derived from PBMCs, sampled before TCRalphabeta/CD19-depleted stem cell transplant. At the DNA level, the sequence is TGTGCCAGCAGCCCGAAAGATGACAATGAGCAGTACTTC. It is translated as CASSPKDDNEQYF.